There are a few counts of the clone carrying this T cell receptor beta chain. CDR1 is LNHDA, CDR2 SQIVND, per germline (reference sequence). There are 15 residues in the CDR3. V dropped 6 bases and J dropped 2; count of bases not matched to a gene: 9. The data are from a study of T-cell memory formation after mild COVID-19. TCRdb used MiXCR to reprocess the 5' RACE reads, holding one entry per CDR3 protein. The sample holds about 470,000 distinct CDR3 sequences; approximately 23% are singletons and the top ten take around 12%. Sequencing was done on a sample of PBMCs or a T cell subset sorted from them (not recorded which). The receptor comes from an adult woman who had mild COVID-19 (a few samples of this study predate the infection). Cell type and time point are not known. This chain connects TRBV19 to TRBJ2-5, with 7 nucleotides matching TRBD1. CDR3 coding DNA: TGTGCCAGTAGGACAGCCTTGGGACAGCAAGAGACCCAGTACTTC. Its protein product is CASRTALGQQETQYF.